This entry lists 20 T cell receptor beta chains sequenced from one sample in a study of T cell repertoires in cytomegalovirus infection. From the reads, TCRdb called clonotypes with MiXCR, one entry per CDR3 protein. Of under 350,000 distinct CDR3 sequences listed, roughly 9.3% were seen once; the top ten hold less than 3%. Sample: PBMCs. The receptor set was obtained from a human donor in good health (CMV status not recorded). Some clones in this sample may be carry-over from other donors' samples.

The V call is TRBV20-1, the J call TRBJ2-7; maybe TRBD2 (7 bases). V dropped 0 bases and J dropped 6 bases, with 21 bases sitting between them. CDR1 is DFQATT, CDR2 SNEGSKA, per germline (reference sequence). The CDR3 has 16 residues. The CDR3 region is CSARDLRGGHSSEQYF. CDR3 DNA sequence: TGCAGTGCTAGAGATCTCCGCGGGGGCCACTCTAGCGAGCAGTACTTC.

This clonotype was found a few times. This sequence joins TRBV4-2 and TRBJ2-5; maybe TRBD2 (7 bases). CDR3 length: 21 amino acids. Germline V CDR1 and CDR2: LGHNA, YNFKEQ. The V gene lost 3 bases and the J gene lost 3 bases, with 32 bases spanning the gap. The chain's CDR3 is CASSHPRPPSVARGPKETQYF. DNA of the CDR3: TGTGCCAGCAGCCATCCAAGACCGCCCTCAGTGGCGCGGGGGCCCAAAGAGACCCAGTACTTC.

This clonotype has at least ten counts. The rearrangement links TRBV7-9 to TRBJ1-1; 8 bases agree with TRBD1. Germline CDR1 and CDR2: SEHNR and FQNEAQ (reference sequence). The ends lost 5 bases at V and 6 bases at J; junction bases unmatched: 5. The CDR3 extends over 13 amino acids. The CDR3 nucleotides read TGTGCCAGCAGCCGACAGGGGTGGCCTGAAGCTTTCTTT. Translating gives CASSRQGWPEAFF.

This clonotype was counted at least ten times. The gene calls are TRBV20-1 and TRBJ2-2; 7 bases match TRBD1. Germline lookup yields CDR1 DFQATT and CDR2 SNEGSKA (reference sequence). The ends lost 3 bases at V and 0 bases at J; junction bases unmatched: 4. This CDR3 is 15 amino acids long. The CDR3 coding sequence is TGCAGTGCTAGGGCCGGGACAGCGAACACCGGGGAGCTGTTTTTT. It yields the protein CSARAGTANTGELFF.

This clonotype was seen repeatedly, ten times or more. V gene TRBV27 combines with J gene TRBJ2-1; D gene uncertain. V was clipped by 6 bases and J by 4 bases, with 10 bases between them. In germline, CDR1 is MNHEY, CDR2 SMNVEV (reference sequence). This CDR3 is 13 amino acids long. DNA of the CDR3: TGTGCCAGCAGCCTGGTGTGGTACAATGAGCAGTTCTTC. Encoded protein: CASSLVWYNEQFF.

The V call is TRBV3-1, the J call TRBJ1-5; D may be TRBD1 (6 bases). The CDR3 has 15 residues. The germline V gene has CDR1 LGHDT and CDR2 YNNKEL (reference sequence). V lost 0 bases and J 6 bases, leaving 12 bases between the germline ends. The CDR3 coding sequence is TGTGCCAGCAGCCAAGACAAACAGGGAGGTCAGCCCCAGCATTTT. Amino acid sequence: CASSQDKQGGQPQHF.

Many counts were recorded for this clonotype. The genes are TRBV7-2 and TRBJ1-6; D gene unclear. Trimming cost V 1 base and J 3 bases, with 10 bases left between them. The CDR3 runs 16 residues. The germline V gene encodes CDR1 SGHTA and CDR2 FQGNSA. The CDR3 nucleotides are TGTGCCAGCAGCTTAGTCCCGACTATCTATAATTCACCCCTCCACTTT. Protein product: CASSLVPTIYNSPLHF. The entire variable domain, with the rest obtained from reference TRBV7-2 and TRBJ1-6, is as follows: GAGVSQSPSNKVTEKGKDVELRCDPISGHTALYWYRQSLGQGLEFLIYFQGNSAPDKSGLPSDRFSAERTGGSVSTLTIQRTQQEDSAVYLCASSLVPTIYNSPLHFGNGTRLTVT.

The chain links TRBV5-1 to TRBJ2-5, with D tentatively TRBD2 (6 bases). The CDR3 length is 15 residues. Looked up from germline, CDR1 is SGHRS and CDR2 is YFSETQ. V was pared by 2 bases and J by 2 bases, with 13 bases between. Here the CDR3 reads CASSFLSGVQETQYF. CDR3 DNA sequence: TGCGCCAGCAGCTTCCTTTCGGGGGTACAAGAGACCCAGTACTTC.

This clonotype occurred a few times. This chain links TRBV28 with TRBJ2-5, with D unresolved. V was pared by 3 bases and J by 1 base, with 9 bases between. Germline CDR1 reads MDHEN; CDR2 reads SYDVKM. This CDR3 spans 14 amino acids. CDR3 amino acids: CASSLSKSQETQYF. For the CDR3, the DNA is TGTGCCAGCAGTTTGAGTAAGAGCCAAGAGACCCAGTACTTC. The full variable domain, rest sourced from reference TRBV28 and TRBJ2-5, is DVKVTQSSRYLVKRTGEKVFLECVQDMDHENMFWYRQDPGLGLRLIYFSYDVKMKEKGDIPEGYSVSREKKERFSLILESASTNQTSMYLCASSLSKSQETQYFGPGTRLLVL.

This clonotype was observed many times. J is TRBJ1-5 and V is TRBV20-1; 11 bases match TRBD1. The CDR3 sequence is 15 residues long. The V and J ends lost 0 bases and 10 bases, in that order; junction bases with no gene match: 8. Germline V gene data show CDR1 as DFQATT and CDR2 as SNEGSKA (reference sequence). CDR3 sequence (DNA): TGCAGTGCTAGAGATTGGGACAGGGGGGGGGCCCCCCAGCATTTT. Translated, it gives CSARDWDRGGAPQHF.

The rearrangement joins TRBV4-3 to TRBJ1-2; 9 bases are a match to TRBD1. The junction had 13 bases not matched to a gene; V was cut back by 0 bases and J by 8 bases. The CDR3 sequence is 17 residues long. The germline CDR1 and CDR2 sequences are LGHNA and YSLEER. The DNA for the CDR3 is TGCGCCAGCAGCCAAGAACTGGGACAGGGAGGCTCGCAAGGCTACACCTTC. Amino acids: CASSQELGQGGSQGYTF.

This clonotype appeared many times. V usage is TRBV7-8 and J usage is TRBJ2-7; TRBD1 matches at 9 bases. CDR1 is SGHVS and CDR2 is FQNEAQ in the germline V gene. This CDR3 contains 14 residues. With 1 base clipped from V and 3 bases from J, the junction kept 1 base outside the gene matches. The CDR3 DNA reads TGTGCCAGCAGCTTAGGGGACAGGGTCTACGAGCAGTACGTC. Residues: CASSLGDRVYEQYV.

The rearrangement joins TRBV15 to TRBJ2-7; TRBD2 matches at 9 bases. Germline V lookup: CDR1 LNHNV, CDR2 YYDKDF (reference sequence). J was trimmed by 5 bases and V by 1 base; bases with no gene match: 6. CDR3 length equals 15 residues. The DNA for the CDR3 is TGTGCCACCAGCAGAGTGCGCGGGGGGGCCCACGAGCAGTACTTC. Protein product: CATSRVRGGAHEQYF.

The chain has TRBV19 and TRBJ2-3; 14 nucleotides line up with TRBD2. The CDR3 is 14 amino acids. Germline CDR1 is LNHDA and CDR2 is SQIVND (reference sequence). With 7 bases clipped from V and 11 bases from J, the junction kept 8 bases outside the gene matches. The CDR3 bases are TGTGCCAGTATCTCCGGGACTAGCGGGGGAAGGCAGTATTTT. It encodes CASISGTSGGRQYF.

This clonotype came up a few times. The V gene is TRBV20-1, the J gene TRBJ2-1, with no clear D. CDR1 is DFQATT, CDR2 SNEGSKA, per germline (reference sequence). The CDR3 runs to 12 residues. Trimming stripped 3 bases from V and 4 bases from J, with 7 bases between. The CDR3 reads CSARPEYNEQFF. Written as DNA, the CDR3 is TGCAGTGCTAGGCCAGAGTACAATGAGCAGTTCTTC.

This clonotype appeared many times. The chain has TRBV28 and TRBJ2-2, with D possibly TRBD2 on 6 matching bases. CDR1 is MDHEN, CDR2 SYDVKM, per germline. This CDR3 contains 16 residues. V lost 2 bases to trimming and J lost 4 bases, with 14 bases between them. DNA of the CDR3: TGTGCCAGCAGTTTAACAGCTCTGGGGGGCACCGGGGAGCTGTTTTTT. Amino acid sequence: CASSLTALGGTGELFF.

This clonotype was observed many times. This chain's CDR3 is CASLWDRGHNNEQFF. CDR3 DNA sequence: TGTGCCAGCCTTTGGGACAGGGGGCACAACAATGAGCAGTTCTTC. This chain joins TRBV7-2 and TRBJ2-1; 12 bases fit TRBD1. V shed 8 bases, J shed 5 bases, and the junction held 7 bases outside the gene matches. The CDR3 totals 15 residues. Germline V gene lookup returns CDR1 SGHTA and CDR2 FQGNSA.

This clonotype was observed a few times. The DNA of the CDR3 is TGTGCCAGCAGCTTAAAAATTGGGCTACCGGGGGGAAATGAGCAGTTCTTC. Translating it yields CASSLKIGLPGGNEQFF. The chain is built from TRBV7-9 and TRBJ2-1; 7 bases map to TRBD2. CDR1 and CDR2 (germline): SEHNR, FQNEAQ (reference sequence). After removal of 2 bases from V and 7 bases from J, the junction contained 14 bases not matched to a gene. The CDR3 runs to 17 residues.

This clonotype was seen ten or more times. J is TRBJ1-2 and V is TRBV20-1, with 8 bases that match TRBD1. Germline V lookup: CDR1 DFQATT, CDR2 SNEGSKA (reference sequence). The V segment lost 5 bases and the J segment 2 bases; nucleotides outside the gene matches: 7. This CDR3 region has 14 residues. The CDR3 nucleotides are TGCAGTGCTGATTCGGGGACAGGCAACTATGGCTACACCTTC. Amino acid sequence: CSADSGTGNYGYTF.

This clonotype was picked up a small number of times. This chain joins TRBV20-1 and TRBJ2-7; TRBD2 matches 8 bases. Germline CDR1 and CDR2: DFQATT and SNEGSKA (reference sequence). V was clipped by 3 bases and J by 4 bases; unmatched bases: 5. The CDR3 spans 13 residues. CDR3 in DNA: TGCAGTGCTAGTGCGGGGGGTATGTACGAGCAGTACTTC. Residues: CSASAGGMYEQYF.